The rows below give T cell receptor beta chains drawn from one sample of a study of long-term antiretroviral therapy in people with HIV. Data came from immunoSEQ multiplex PCR; TCRdb stores just in-frame clones and leaves some out. The data hold approximately 35,000 clones, with around 94% observed a single time. Sample: unsorted PBMCs, taken approximately 5 years after starting antiretroviral therapy. The source of these receptors is a woman in her fifties or sixties with HIV. The CDR3 runs from the conserved cysteine through the conserved F or W. Each record gives: D gene, V gene, clone size, CDR3 length, J gene, CDR3 protein, CDR3 DNA. The D gene is left open where the match is weak. Size tells how often a clone was seen (once, few, many) or the class of an expanded clone, and some rows leave it out.

.	TRBV6-6	.	14	TRBJ2-6	CASSYSGISGVLTF	TGTGCCAGCAGTTACTCCGGGATCTCAGGGGTCCTGACTTTC
.	TRBV29-1	.	11	TRBJ1-2	CSVGGVNGYTF	TGCAGCGTCGGAGGGGTCAATGGCTACACCTTC
.	TRBV19	.	16	TRBJ1-2	CASSISGDPANYGYTF	TGTGCCAGTAGTATCTCAGGGGACCCCGCTAACTATGGCTACACCTTC
.	TRBV4-2	.	16	TRBJ1-6	CASSQAPWQENSPLHF	TGTGCCAGCAGCCAGGCTCCCTGGCAGGAAAATTCACCCCTCCACTTT
.	TRBV14	.	13	TRBJ1-6	CASSQGQYSPLHF	TGTGCCAGCAGCCAAGGACAGTATTCACCCCTCCACTTT
.	TRBV6-5	.	12	TRBJ1-1	CASSEVAGKAFF	TGTGCCAGCAGTGAAGTTGCGGGAAAAGCTTTCTTT
.	TRBV30	.	12	TRBJ1-1	CAARTGNTEAFF	TGTGCCGCACGGACGGGGAACACTGAAGCTTTCTTT
.	TRBV7-3	.	13	TRBJ2-2	CASSREGRGELFF	TGTGCCAGCAGCCGCGAAGGCCGCGGGGAGCTGTTTTTT
TRBD1	TRBV5-1	.	14	TRBJ1-1	CASRRDSQNTEAFF	TGCGCCAGCAGACGGGACAGCCAAAACACTGAAGCTTTCTTT
TRBD1	TRBV6-1	.	14	TRBJ2-3	CASIRDRVSDTQYF	TGTGCCAGCATCCGGGACAGGGTTTCAGATACGCAGTATTTT
.	TRBV27	.	14	TRBJ2-5	CASSFGWNQETQYF	TGTGCCAGCAGTTTTGGGTGGAATCAAGAGACCCAGTACTTC
.	TRBV25-1	.	12	TRBJ2-5	CASSGPQETQYF	TGTGCCAGCAGTGGGCCGCAAGAGACCCAGTACTTC
TRBD1	TRBV19	.	17	TRBJ1-2	CASSTRKGQGAKDGYTF	TGTGCCAGTAGTACCCGGAAAGGACAGGGGGCGAAAGATGGCTACACCTTC
.	TRBV19	.	14	TRBJ2-7	CASSNQGRTYEQYF	TGTGCCAGTAGTAACCAGGGGAGAACCTACGAGCAGTACTTC
.	TRBV7-9	.	13	TRBJ2-3	CASSPRGPDTQYF	TGTGCCAGCAGCCCCAGGGGCCCAGATACGCAGTATTTT
.	TRBV7-2	.	14	TRBJ1-1	CASSFKTAGTEAFF	TGTGCCAGCAGCTTTAAGACAGCGGGGACTGAAGCTTTCTTT
.	TRBV19	.	13	TRBJ1-2	CASSTTGNYGYTF	TGTGCCAGTAGTACCACTGGGAACTATGGCTACACCTTC
.	TRBV7-2	.	15	TRBJ2-5	CASSPPRGLQETQYF	TGTGCCAGCAGCCCTCCCCGGGGCCTTCAAGAGACCCAGTACTTC
.	TRBV19	once	13	TRBJ2-7	CASSRAESYEQYF	TGTGCCAGTAGCAGGGCTGAATCCTACGAGCAGTACTTC
.	TRBV6-1	few	17	TRBJ1-5	CASSEALGGRGNQPQHF	TGTGCCAGCAGTGAAGCGCTGGGGGGACGGGGCAATCAGCCCCAGCATTTT
TRBD2	TRBV7-2	once	15	TRBJ2-7	CASSLERGGTYEQYF	TGTGCCAGCAGCTTAGAGCGGGGGGGCACCTACGAGCAGTACTTC
.	TRBV6-5	.	15	TRBJ2-5	CASSYSISGKETQYF	TGTGCCAGCAGTTACTCGATCTCTGGGAAAGAGACCCAGTACTTC
.	TRBV23-1	.	16	TRBJ2-7	CASTLAGRQGTYEQYF	TGCGCCAGCACTCTAGCCGGCAGGCAGGGGACCTACGAGCAGTACTTC
.	TRBV2	.	13	TRBJ1-1	CASSRPEGTEAFF	TGTGCCAGCAGTAGGCCGGAGGGCACTGAAGCTTTCTTT
.	TRBV30	few	14	TRBJ1-1	CAWSTADGGTEAFF	TGTGCCTGGAGTACCGCAGATGGGGGGACTGAAGCTTTCTTT
.	TRBV11-2	.	15	TRBJ2-5	CASSLQGQGRETQYF	TGTGCCAGCAGCTTACAGGGGCAGGGACGAGAGACCCAGTACTTC
.	TRBV29-1	.	16	TRBJ1-1	CSPTGVAGQANTEAFF	TGCAGCCCCACGGGTGTGGCAGGGCAAGCGAACACTGAAGCTTTCTTT
TRBD1	TRBV7-9	.	17	TRBJ1-2	CASSLGDRGESLYGYTF	TGTGCCAGCAGCTTAGGTGACAGGGGCGAAAGTCTGTATGGCTACACCTTC
.	TRBV2	.	14	TRBJ1-1	CASSEGQGRHEAFF	TGTGCCAGCAGTGAAGGGCAGGGAAGGCATGAAGCTTTCTTT